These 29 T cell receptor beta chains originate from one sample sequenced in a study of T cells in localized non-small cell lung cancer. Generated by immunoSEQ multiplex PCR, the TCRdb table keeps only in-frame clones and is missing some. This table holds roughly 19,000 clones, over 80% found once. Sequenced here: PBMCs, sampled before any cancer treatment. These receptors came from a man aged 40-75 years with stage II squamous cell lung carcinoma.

CDR3 sequence (DNA): TGTGCCAGCAGCTTGGGGTCGGCCGAGCAGTACTTC. Amino acids: CASSLGSAEQYF. The rearrangement joins TRBV11-3 to TRBJ2-7; no clear D gene. The CDR3 runs 12 residues. CDR1 SGHNT and CDR2 YENEEA come from the germline V gene. The germline V and J ends were trimmed by 3 bases and 6 bases, with 9 bases remaining between them.

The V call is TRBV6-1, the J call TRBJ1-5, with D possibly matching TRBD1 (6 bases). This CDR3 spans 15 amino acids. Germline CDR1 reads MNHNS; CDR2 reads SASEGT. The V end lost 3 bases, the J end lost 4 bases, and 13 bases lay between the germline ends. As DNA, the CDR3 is TGTGCCAGCAGTGAGGGTCAGGGACAAAATCAGCCCCAGCATTTT. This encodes CASSEGQGQNQPQHF.

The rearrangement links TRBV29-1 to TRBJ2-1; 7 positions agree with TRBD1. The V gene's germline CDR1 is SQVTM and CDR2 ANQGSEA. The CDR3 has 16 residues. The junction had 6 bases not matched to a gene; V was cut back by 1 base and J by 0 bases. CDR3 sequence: CSVEAGDRSSYNEQFF. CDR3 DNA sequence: TGCAGCGTTGAAGCCGGGGACAGAAGCTCCTACAATGAGCAGTTCTTC.

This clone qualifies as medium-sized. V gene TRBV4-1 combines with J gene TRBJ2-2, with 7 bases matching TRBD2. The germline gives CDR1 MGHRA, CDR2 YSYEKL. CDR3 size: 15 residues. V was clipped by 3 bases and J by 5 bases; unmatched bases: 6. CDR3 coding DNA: TGCGCCAGCAGCCACCCGGGACTATCAACCGGGGAGCTGTTTTTT. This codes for CASSHPGLSTGELFF.

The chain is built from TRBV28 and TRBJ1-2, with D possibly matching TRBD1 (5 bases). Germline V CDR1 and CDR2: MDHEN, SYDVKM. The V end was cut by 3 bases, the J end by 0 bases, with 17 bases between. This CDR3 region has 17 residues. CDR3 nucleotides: TGTGCCAGCAGTTTCCTGGGGAGGGGAAGGGCTAACTATGGCTACACCTTC. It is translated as CASSFLGRGRANYGYTF.

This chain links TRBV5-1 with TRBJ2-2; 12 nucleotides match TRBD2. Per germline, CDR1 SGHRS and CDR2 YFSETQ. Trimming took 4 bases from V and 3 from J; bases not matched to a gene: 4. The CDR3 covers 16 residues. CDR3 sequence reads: CASSPGLAGYTGELFF. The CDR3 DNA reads TGCGCCAGCAGCCCCGGACTAGCGGGATACACCGGGGAGCTGTTTTTT. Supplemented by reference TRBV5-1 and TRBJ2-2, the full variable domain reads KAGVTQTPRYLIKTRGQQVTLSCSPISGHRSVSWYQQTPGQGLQFLFEYFSETQRNKGNFPGRFSGRQFSNSRSEMNVSTLELGDSALYLCASSPGLAGYTGELFFGEGSRLTVL.

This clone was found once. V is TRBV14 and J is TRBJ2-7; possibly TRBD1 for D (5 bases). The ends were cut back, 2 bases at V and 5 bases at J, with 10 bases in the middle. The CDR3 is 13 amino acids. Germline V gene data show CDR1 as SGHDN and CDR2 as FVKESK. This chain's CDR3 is CASSQWGPNEQYF. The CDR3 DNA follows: TGTGCCAGCAGCCAATGGGGCCCTAACGAGCAGTACTTC.

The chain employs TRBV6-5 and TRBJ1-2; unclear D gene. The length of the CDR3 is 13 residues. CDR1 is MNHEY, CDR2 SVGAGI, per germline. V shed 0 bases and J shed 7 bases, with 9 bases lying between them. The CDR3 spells CASSYSETSGYTF. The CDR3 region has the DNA TGTGCCAGCAGTTACTCGGAGACTAGTGGCTACACCTTC.

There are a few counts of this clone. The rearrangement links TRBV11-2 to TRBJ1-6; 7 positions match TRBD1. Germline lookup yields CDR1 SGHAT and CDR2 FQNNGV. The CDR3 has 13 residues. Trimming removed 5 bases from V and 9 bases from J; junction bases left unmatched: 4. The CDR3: CASSPGGFSPLHF. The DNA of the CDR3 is TGTGCCAGCAGCCCAGGGGGGTTTTCACCCCTCCACTTT.

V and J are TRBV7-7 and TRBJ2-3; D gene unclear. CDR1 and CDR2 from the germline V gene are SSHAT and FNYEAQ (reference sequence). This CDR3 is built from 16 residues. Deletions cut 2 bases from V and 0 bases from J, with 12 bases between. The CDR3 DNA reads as TGTGCCAGCAGCTTAAATGGGCTGACAAGCACAGATACGCAGTATTTT. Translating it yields CASSLNGLTSTDTQYF.

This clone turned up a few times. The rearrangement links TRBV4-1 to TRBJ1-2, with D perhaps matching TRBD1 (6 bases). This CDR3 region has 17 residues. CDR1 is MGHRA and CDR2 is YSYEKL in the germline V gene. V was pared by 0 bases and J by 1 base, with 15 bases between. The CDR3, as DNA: TGCGCCAGCAGCCAAGACCCTAAAGGGGGGAATAACTATGGCTACACCTTC. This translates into CASSQDPKGGNNYGYTF.

In DNA form, the CDR3 reads TGTGCCAGTAGGATGGGGGGGCGCATAGAGACCCAGTACTTC. Translated, it gives CASRMGGRIETQYF. V is TRBV19 and J is TRBJ2-5; tentative D call: TRBD2 (7 bases). Germline CDR1 and CDR2: LNHDA and SQIVND (reference sequence). V gave up 6 bases and J gave up 4 bases, with 15 bases separating them. There are 14 residues in the CDR3. The full variable domain, its missing parts supplied by reference TRBV19 and TRBJ2-5, is DGGITQSPKYLFRKEGQNVTLSCEQNLNHDAMYWYRQDPGQGLRLIYYSQIVNDFQKGDIAEGYSVSREKKESFPLTVTSAQKNPTAFYLCASRMGGRIETQYFGPGTRLLVL.

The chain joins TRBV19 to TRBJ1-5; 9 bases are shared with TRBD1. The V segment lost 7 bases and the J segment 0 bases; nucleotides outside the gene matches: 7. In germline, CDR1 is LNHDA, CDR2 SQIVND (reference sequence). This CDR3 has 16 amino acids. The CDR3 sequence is CASTPDRGYSNQPQHF. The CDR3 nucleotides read TGTGCCAGTACCCCGGACAGGGGTTATAGCAATCAGCCCCAGCATTTT.

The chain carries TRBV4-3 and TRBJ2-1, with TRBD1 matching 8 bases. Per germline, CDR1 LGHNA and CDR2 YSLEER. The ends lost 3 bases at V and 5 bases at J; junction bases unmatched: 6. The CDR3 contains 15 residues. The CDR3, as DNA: TGCGCCAGCAGCCACCGACAGGGGAGGCACAATGAGCAGTTCTTC. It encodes CASSHRQGRHNEQFF.

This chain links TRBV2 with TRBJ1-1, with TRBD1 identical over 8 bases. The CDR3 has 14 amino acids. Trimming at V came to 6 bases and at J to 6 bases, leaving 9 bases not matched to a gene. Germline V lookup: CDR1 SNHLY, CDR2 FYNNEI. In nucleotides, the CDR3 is TGTGCCAGCAGGGCCCAGGGGGCTGGCTCTGAAGCTTTCTTT. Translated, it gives CASRAQGAGSEAFF.

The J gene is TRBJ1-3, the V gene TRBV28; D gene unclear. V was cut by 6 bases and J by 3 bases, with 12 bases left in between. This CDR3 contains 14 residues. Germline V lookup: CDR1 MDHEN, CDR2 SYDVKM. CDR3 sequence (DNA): TGTGCCAGCAGCATGGGTTTACTTGGAAACACCATATATTTT. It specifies CASSMGLLGNTIYF.

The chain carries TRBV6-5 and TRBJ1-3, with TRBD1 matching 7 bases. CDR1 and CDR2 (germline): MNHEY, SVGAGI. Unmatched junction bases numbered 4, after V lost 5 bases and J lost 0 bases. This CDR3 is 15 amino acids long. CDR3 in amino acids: CASSQYRGSGNTIYF. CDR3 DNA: TGTGCCAGCAGTCAATACAGGGGCTCTGGAAACACCATATATTTT.

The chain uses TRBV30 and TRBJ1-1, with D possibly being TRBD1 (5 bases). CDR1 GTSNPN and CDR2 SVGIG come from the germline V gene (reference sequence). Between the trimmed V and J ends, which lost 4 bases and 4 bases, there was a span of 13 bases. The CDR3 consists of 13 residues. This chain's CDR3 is CAWMNGGGTEAFF. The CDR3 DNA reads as TGTGCCTGGATGAACGGGGGAGGCACTGAAGCTTTCTTT.

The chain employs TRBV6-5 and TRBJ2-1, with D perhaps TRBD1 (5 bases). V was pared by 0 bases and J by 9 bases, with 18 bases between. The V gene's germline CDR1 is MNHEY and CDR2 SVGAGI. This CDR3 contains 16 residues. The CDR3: CASSYSPQGDQVEQFF. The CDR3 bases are TGTGCCAGCAGTTACTCTCCGCAGGGTGATCAGGTTGAGCAGTTCTTC.

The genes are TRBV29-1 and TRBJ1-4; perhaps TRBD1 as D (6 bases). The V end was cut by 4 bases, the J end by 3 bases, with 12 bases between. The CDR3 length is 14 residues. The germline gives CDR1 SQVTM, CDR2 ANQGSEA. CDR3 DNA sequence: TGCAGCGTTGGGGCGACAGGAGCTAATGAAAAACTGTTTTTT. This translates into CSVGATGANEKLFF.

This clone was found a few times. CDR3 protein: CAWSVFHLLGTEAFF. In DNA form, the CDR3 reads TGTGCCTGGAGTGTATTCCACCTGCTCGGCACTGAAGCTTTCTTT. The V and J genes are TRBV30 and TRBJ1-1; no definite D call. Trimming took off 0 bases at V and 4 bases at J, with 15 bases between the two ends. There are 15 residues in the CDR3. The V gene's germline CDR1 is GTSNPN and CDR2 SVGIG (reference sequence).

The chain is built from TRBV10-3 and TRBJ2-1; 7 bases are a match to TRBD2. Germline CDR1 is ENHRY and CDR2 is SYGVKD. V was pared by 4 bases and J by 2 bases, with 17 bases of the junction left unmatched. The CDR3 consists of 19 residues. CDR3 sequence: CAISGGTTNSSGAYNEQFF. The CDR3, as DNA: TGTGCCATCAGTGGTGGAACGACGAATTCTAGCGGAGCCTACAATGAGCAGTTCTTC.

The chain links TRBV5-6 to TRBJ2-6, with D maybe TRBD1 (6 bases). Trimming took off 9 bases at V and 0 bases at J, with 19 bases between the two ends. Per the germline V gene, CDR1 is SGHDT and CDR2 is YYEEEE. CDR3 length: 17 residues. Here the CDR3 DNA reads TGTGCCACCAACCGTTTGGGACAACCCTCTGGGGCCAACGTCCTGACTTTC. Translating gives CATNRLGQPSGANVLTF.

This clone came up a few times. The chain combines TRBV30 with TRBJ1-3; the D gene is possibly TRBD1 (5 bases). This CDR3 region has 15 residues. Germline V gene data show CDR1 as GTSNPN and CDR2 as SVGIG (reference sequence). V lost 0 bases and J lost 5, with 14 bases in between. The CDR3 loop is CAWSVPITGRNTIYF. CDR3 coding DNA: TGTGCCTGGAGTGTACCGATTACAGGTCGAAACACCATATATTTT.

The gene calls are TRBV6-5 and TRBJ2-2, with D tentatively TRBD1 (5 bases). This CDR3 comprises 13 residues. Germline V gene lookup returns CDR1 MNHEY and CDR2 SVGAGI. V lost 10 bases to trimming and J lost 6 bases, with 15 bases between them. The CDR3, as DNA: TGTGCCACTACTACAGGAACCCCCGGGGAGCTGTTTTTT. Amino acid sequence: CATTTGTPGELFF.

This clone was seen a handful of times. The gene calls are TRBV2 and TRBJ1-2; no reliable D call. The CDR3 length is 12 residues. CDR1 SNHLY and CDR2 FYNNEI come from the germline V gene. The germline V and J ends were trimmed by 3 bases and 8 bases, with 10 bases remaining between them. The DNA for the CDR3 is TGTGCCAGCAGTGACTCACGAGAGGGCTACACCTTC. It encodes CASSDSREGYTF.

The CDR3 is CASSLQVSDTQYF. CDR3 in DNA: TGTGCCAGCAGCTTACAGGTCTCAGATACGCAGTATTTT. The chain has TRBV5-6 and TRBJ2-3; tentative D call: TRBD1 (5 bases). The CDR3 has 13 amino acids. V was shortened by 2 bases and J by 4 bases, with 8 bases between the two germline ends. Germline CDR1 is SGHDT and CDR2 is YYEEEE. The variable domain in full, completed from reference TRBV5-6 and TRBJ2-3, reads DAGVTQSPTHLIKTRGQQVTLRCSPKSGHDTVSWYQQALGQGPQFIFQYYEEEERQRGNFPDRFSGHQFPNYSSELNVNALLLGDSALYLCASSLQVSDTQYFGPGTRLTVL.

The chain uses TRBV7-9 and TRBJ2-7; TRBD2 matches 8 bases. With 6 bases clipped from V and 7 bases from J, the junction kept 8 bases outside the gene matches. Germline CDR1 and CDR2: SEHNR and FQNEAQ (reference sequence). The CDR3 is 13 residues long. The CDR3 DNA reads TGTGCCAGCAGTGTAAGCGGGAGATGGGAGCAGTACTTC. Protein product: CASSVSGRWEQYF.

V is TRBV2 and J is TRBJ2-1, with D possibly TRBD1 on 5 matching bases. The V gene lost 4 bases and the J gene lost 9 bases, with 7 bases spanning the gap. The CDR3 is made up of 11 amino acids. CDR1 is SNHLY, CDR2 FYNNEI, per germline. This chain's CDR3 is CASSARGEQFF. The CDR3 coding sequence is TGTGCCAGCAGTGCAAGGGGTGAGCAGTTCTTC.